Listed below are T cell receptor beta chains from one sample, sequenced in a study of tumor-infiltrating lymphocytes in glioblastoma multiforme. TCRdb processed the multiplex PCR reads anew with MiXCR; each CDR3 protein has one entry. This table has over 10,000 distinct CDR3 sequences, 66% appearing once. The sequenced sample consisted of brain tumor tissue. The receptor set was obtained from a male donor with glioblastoma. The CDR3 runs from the conserved cysteine through the conserved F or W. Each record gives: CDR3 DNA, CDR3 protein, D gene, V gene, clone size, J gene, CDR3 length. A D gene is named only where the DNA matches it firmly. Clone size is not always given. Where it is, it says once, few, many or a class for expanded clones.

cdr3_nt: TGTGCCAGCAGCGGGGAGGGGGCTCCTCCCTACAATGAGCAGTTCTTC
cdr3_aa: CASSGEGAPPYNEQFF
d_call: .
v_call: TRBV5-4
clone_size: medium-sized
j_call: TRBJ2-1
cdr3_length: 16

cdr3_nt: TGCAGTGTCATAAACCCAGGGGGAGGGGGGCAGTACGAGCAGTACTTC
cdr3_aa: CSVINPGGGGQYEQYF
d_call: .
v_call: TRBV20-1
clone_size: few
j_call: TRBJ2-7
cdr3_length: 16

cdr3_nt: TGCTGCGTTGAGGGGGGCAGAGGGAGGGCAGAGACCCAGTACTTC
cdr3_aa: CCVEGGRGRAETQYF
d_call: .
v_call: TRBV29-1
clone_size: .
j_call: TRBJ2-5
cdr3_length: 15

cdr3_nt: TGTGCCAGCAGCTTAGGACAGGATGTAACCCGACTCTCTGGAAACACCATATATTTT
cdr3_aa: CASSLGQDVTRLSGNTIYF
d_call: .
v_call: TRBV11-2
clone_size: many
j_call: TRBJ1-3
cdr3_length: 19

cdr3_nt: TGTGCTAGTGGTTTGAGTCCTTACCGTTACAATGAGCAGTTCTTC
cdr3_aa: CASGLSPYRYNEQFF
d_call: .
v_call: TRBV12-5
clone_size: medium-sized
j_call: TRBJ2-1
cdr3_length: 15

cdr3_nt: TGTGCCAGCAGGGCAGAACCGGGGCAAGAGACCCAGTACTTC
cdr3_aa: CASRAEPGQETQYF
d_call: .
v_call: TRBV12-3/TRBV12-4
clone_size: medium-sized
j_call: TRBJ2-5
cdr3_length: 14

cdr3_nt: TGTGCCAGCACCGCAGGGAGGGGTTCTACTGGGGCCAACGTCCTGACTTTC
cdr3_aa: CASTAGRGSTGANVLTF
d_call: TRBD2
v_call: TRBV5-4
clone_size: .
j_call: TRBJ2-6
cdr3_length: 17

cdr3_nt: TGTGGCATCAGGGGGGTAGGCGGCTCCTACGGGCAGTACTTC
cdr3_aa: CGIRGVGGSYGQYF
d_call: .
v_call: TRBV10-3
clone_size: .
j_call: TRBJ2-7
cdr3_length: 14

cdr3_nt: TGCGCCACCAGTGAGTCTGACAGGGGGCACGACACTGAAGCTTTCTTC
cdr3_aa: CATSESDRGHDTEAFF
d_call: TRBD1
v_call: TRBV10-2
clone_size: .
j_call: TRBJ1-1
cdr3_length: 16

cdr3_nt: TGTGCCAGCAGCTTAGGTCTAGATCCTGAGGAGCTGTTTTTT
cdr3_aa: CASSLGLDPEELFF
d_call: .
v_call: TRBV11-2
clone_size: .
j_call: TRBJ2-2
cdr3_length: 14

cdr3_nt: TGTGCCAGCAGTCTTGGATCCTATGGCTACACCTTC
cdr3_aa: CASSLGSYGYTF
d_call: .
v_call: TRBV12-3/TRBV12-4
clone_size: .
j_call: TRBJ1-2
cdr3_length: 12

cdr3_nt: TGTACCAGCAGCAAACAGCCAGCTAGCGGGAGTTACTTC
cdr3_aa: CTSSKQPASGSYF
d_call: TRBD2
v_call: TRBV12-3/TRBV12-4
clone_size: .
j_call: TRBJ2-7
cdr3_length: 13

cdr3_nt: TGCGGCGTTGAAGAGGCTGGAAATCAGCCGTCCAGCGAGCAGTACTTC
cdr3_aa: CGVEEAGNQPSSEQYF
d_call: .
v_call: TRBV29-1
clone_size: .
j_call: TRBJ2-7
cdr3_length: 16

cdr3_nt: TGCAGCGTGAGGGACAGGATGGATTCACCCCTCCACTTT
cdr3_aa: CSVRDRMDSPLHF
d_call: TRBD1
v_call: TRBV29-1
clone_size: .
j_call: TRBJ1-6
cdr3_length: 13

cdr3_nt: .
cdr3_aa: CAGSFQRGREPGSCFF
d_call: .
v_call: TRBV11-2
clone_size: .
j_call: TRBJ2-2
cdr3_length: 16

cdr3_nt: TGCAGTGCTCACCCCCACGGGACAGGGGGCACAGATACGCAGTATTTT
cdr3_aa: CSAHPHGTGGTDTQYF
d_call: TRBD1
v_call: TRBV20-1
clone_size: once
j_call: TRBJ2-3
cdr3_length: 16

cdr3_nt: TGTGCCAGCAGCTTTGTACTCGCAGCGGGAGAGCGGGGCGAGCAGTACTTC
cdr3_aa: CASSFVLAAGERGEQYF
d_call: TRBD2
v_call: TRBV7-2
clone_size: .
j_call: TRBJ2-7
cdr3_length: 17

cdr3_nt: TGTGCCAGCACCCCGGGGGAGATCGGGGAGCTGTTTTTT
cdr3_aa: CASTPGEIGELFF
d_call: .
v_call: TRBV11-3
clone_size: .
j_call: TRBJ2-2
cdr3_length: 13

cdr3_nt: TGCAGTGCTGGAACTAGCGGGGACCTCACAGATACGCAGTATTTT
cdr3_aa: CSAGTSGDLTDTQYF
d_call: TRBD2
v_call: TRBV20-1
clone_size: .
j_call: TRBJ2-3
cdr3_length: 15

cdr3_nt: TGTGCCAGCAGAAACACCGGGACATCCGGGACTAGCTCGTACGAGCAGTACTTC
cdr3_aa: CASRNTGTSGTSSYEQYF
d_call: TRBD2
v_call: TRBV7-9
clone_size: many
j_call: TRBJ2-7
cdr3_length: 18

cdr3_nt: TGCAGTGCTAGACCCACCGGGAAGTGGGAGCAGTACTTC
cdr3_aa: CSARPTGKWEQYF
d_call: .
v_call: TRBV20-1
clone_size: .
j_call: TRBJ2-7
cdr3_length: 13

cdr3_nt: TGTGCCAGCAGCTCCAAGGAGGGGATTCGGGATGAGCAGTTCTTC
cdr3_aa: CASSSKEGIRDEQFF
d_call: .
v_call: TRBV12-3/TRBV12-4
clone_size: .
j_call: TRBJ2-1
cdr3_length: 15

cdr3_nt: TGTGCCAGCAGCTTAGCACAGACCCAGTACTTC
cdr3_aa: CASSLAQTQYF
d_call: .
v_call: TRBV11-2
clone_size: .
j_call: TRBJ2-5
cdr3_length: 11

cdr3_nt: TGCGCCAGCAGATACAGTCTCGGGGATTACAATGAGCAGTTCTTC
cdr3_aa: CASRYSLGDYNEQFF
d_call: .
v_call: TRBV5-1
clone_size: .
j_call: TRBJ2-1
cdr3_length: 15

cdr3_nt: TGTGCCAGTGCCGGAAGGACTTCACCCCTCCACTTT
cdr3_aa: CASAGRTSPLHF
d_call: .
v_call: TRBV6-1
clone_size: few
j_call: TRBJ1-6
cdr3_length: 12

cdr3_nt: TGTGCCAGCAGTGAAACAACTAATTACGAGCAGTACTTC
cdr3_aa: CASSETTNYEQYF
d_call: .
v_call: TRBV6-1
clone_size: .
j_call: TRBJ2-7
cdr3_length: 13

cdr3_nt: TGTGCCAGCAGTGAAGCGGCCGGGGGGCCTCCCTCAGATACGCAGTATTTT
cdr3_aa: CASSEAAGGPPSDTQYF
d_call: .
v_call: TRBV6-1
clone_size: .
j_call: TRBJ2-3
cdr3_length: 17

cdr3_nt: TGTGCCAGCAGCCTAGCCCCGAACACCTACGAGCAGTACTTC
cdr3_aa: CASSLAPNTYEQYF
d_call: .
v_call: TRBV11-2
clone_size: once
j_call: TRBJ2-7
cdr3_length: 14

cdr3_nt: TGTGCCAGCAGCCAAGGGGATTGGATTGGCTACACCTTC
cdr3_aa: CASSQGDWIGYTF
d_call: .
v_call: TRBV11-2
clone_size: many
j_call: TRBJ1-2
cdr3_length: 13

cdr3_nt: TGTGCCTGGAGTGGAGGGACAGGGGCCGGCTACGAGCAGTACTTC
cdr3_aa: CAWSGGTGAGYEQYF
d_call: TRBD1
v_call: TRBV30
clone_size: many
j_call: TRBJ2-7
cdr3_length: 15

cdr3_nt: TGCAGTGCGCAAGACCTCTTTGGACTATATGGCTACACCTTC
cdr3_aa: CSAQDLFGLYGYTF
d_call: .
v_call: TRBV20-1
clone_size: medium-sized
j_call: TRBJ1-2
cdr3_length: 14

cdr3_nt: TGTGCCAGCACCCCCGCGGCGGAATTCTACAATGAGCAGTTCTTT
cdr3_aa: CASTPAAEFYNEQFF
d_call: .
v_call: TRBV7-9
clone_size: .
j_call: TRBJ2-1
cdr3_length: 15

cdr3_nt: TGTGTCAGCAGTGAAACTGAGGGCTTATGGTATGACTACACCTTC
cdr3_aa: CVSSETEGLWYDYTF
d_call: .
v_call: TRBV6-1
clone_size: .
j_call: TRBJ1-2
cdr3_length: 15

cdr3_nt: TGTGCCAGCAGCGTAGTGCGGAACCGAGACACCGGGGAGCTGTTTTTT
cdr3_aa: CASSVVRNRDTGELFF
d_call: .
v_call: TRBV9
clone_size: few
j_call: TRBJ2-2
cdr3_length: 16

cdr3_nt: TGTGCCAGCAGCCAAGATGTTGGGGCAGACACCACCTATAATTCACCCCTCCACTTT
cdr3_aa: CASSQDVGADTTYNSPLHF
d_call: .
v_call: TRBV4-2
clone_size: .
j_call: TRBJ1-6
cdr3_length: 19

cdr3_nt: TGCAGTGCTAGAGACGACAGGGGGGAGCAGTACTTC
cdr3_aa: CSARDDRGEQYF
d_call: TRBD1
v_call: TRBV20-1
clone_size: .
j_call: TRBJ2-7
cdr3_length: 12

cdr3_nt: TGTGCCAGCAGCTTAGAATCGGGGGCTTCACCCCTCCACTTT
cdr3_aa: CASSLESGASPLHF
d_call: .
v_call: TRBV11-2
clone_size: .
j_call: TRBJ1-6
cdr3_length: 14